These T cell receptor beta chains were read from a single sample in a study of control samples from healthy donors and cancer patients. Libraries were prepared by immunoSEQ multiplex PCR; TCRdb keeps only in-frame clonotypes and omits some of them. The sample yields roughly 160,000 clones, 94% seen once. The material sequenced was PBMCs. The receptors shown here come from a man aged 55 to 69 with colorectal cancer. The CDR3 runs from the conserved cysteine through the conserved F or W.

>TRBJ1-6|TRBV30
CAWSPPGYNSPLHF
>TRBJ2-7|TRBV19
CASSPGEMAYEQYF
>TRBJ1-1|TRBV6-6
CASRVERSTEAFF
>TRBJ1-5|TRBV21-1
CASTRDGGDQPQHF
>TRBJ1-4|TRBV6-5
CASGNEKLFF
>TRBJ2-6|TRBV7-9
CASSTPVSIVSGANVLTF
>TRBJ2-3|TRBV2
CASSERSGPTSDTQYF
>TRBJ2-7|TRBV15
CATSGQGGRGAEQYF
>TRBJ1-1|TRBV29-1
CSVSPTETEAFF
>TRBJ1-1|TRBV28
CASSVLSRGNTEAFF
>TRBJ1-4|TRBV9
CASSVGEQLGEKLFF
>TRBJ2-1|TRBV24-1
CATSGGNGDEQFF
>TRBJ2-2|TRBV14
CASSQTTGFAGELFF
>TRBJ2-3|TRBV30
CAWSESNTDTQYF
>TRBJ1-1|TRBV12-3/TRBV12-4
CASRGKRTEAFF
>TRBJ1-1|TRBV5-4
CASSLGAGTNTEAFF
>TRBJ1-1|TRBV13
CASSLGKNTEAFF
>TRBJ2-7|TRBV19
CASSTTGTVGYEQYF
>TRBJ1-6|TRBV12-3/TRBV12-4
CASSLARDRVLHF
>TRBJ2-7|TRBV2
CASSRDGTGDDF
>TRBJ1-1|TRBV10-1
CASKGGLGTEAFF